Shown below are 9 T cell receptor beta chains from a single sample sequenced in a study of shared clonotypes between healthy human individuals. The naive CD8 population came from CD45RO-negative cells selected for CCR7, without terminally differentiated effector memory CD45RA+ cells. Sequenced by immunoSEQ multiplex PCR; TCRdb stores in-frame clones only, minus some. The table has 2 million or so clones, less than 95% seen once; the top ten hold 1.1%. What was sequenced was naive CD8+ T cells sorted from blood. These receptors were obtained from a man between 18 and 35 years old in good health.

This chain links TRBV9 with TRBJ1-2; D possibly corresponds to TRBD1 (5 bases). The CDR3 has 14 residues. V was trimmed by 0 bases and J by 8 bases, leaving 14 bases between them. Germline CDR1 reads SGDLS; CDR2 reads YYNGEE. CDR3 nucleotide sequence: TGTGCCAGCAGCGTAGTTGACAGAAATATCGGCTACACCTTC. Amino acid sequence: CASSVVDRNIGYTF.

This clone appeared a few times. The rearrangement joins TRBV27 to TRBJ2-1; 8 bases line up with TRBD2. The CDR3 consists of 16 residues. Trimming at V came to 2 bases and at J to 2 bases, leaving 5 bases not matched to a gene. The germline CDR1 and CDR2 sequences are MNHEY and SMNVEV (reference sequence). CDR3 sequence reads: CASSLGAGEAYNEQFF. As DNA, the CDR3 is TGTGCCAGCAGTTTAGGAGCGGGGGAAGCCTACAATGAGCAGTTCTTC.

This clone was observed once. The J gene is TRBJ2-7, the V gene TRBV13, with 10 bases identical to TRBD2. Germline-derived CDR1 and CDR2 are PRHDT and FYEKMQ (reference sequence). V was clipped by 0 bases and J by 0 bases; unmatched bases: 5. The CDR3 loop spans 17 amino acids. The CDR3 spells CASSLGLAGGISYEQYF. In DNA, the CDR3 is TGTGCCAGCAGCTTAGGATTAGCGGGAGGTATCTCCTACGAGCAGTACTTC. The full variable domain, in which reference TRBV13 and TRBJ2-7 provide the parts outside the CDR3, is AAGVIQSPRHLIKEKRETATLKCYPIPRHDTVYWYQQGPGQDPQFLISFYEKMQSDKGSIPDRFSAQQFSDYHSELNMSSLELGDSALYFCASSLGLAGGISYEQYFGPGTRLTVT.

This chain connects TRBV28 to TRBJ1-5; D gene unclear. Trimming shortened V by 8 bases and J by 0 bases, and 11 bases separated the two germline ends. CDR1 and CDR2 from the germline V gene are MDHEN and SYDVKM. The CDR3 runs to 14 residues. The CDR3 here is CASQDLNSNQPQHF. The CDR3 DNA reads as TGTGCCAGCCAAGATCTAAATAGCAATCAGCCCCAGCATTTT.

V usage is TRBV6-1 and J usage is TRBJ2-5; no reliable D call. The better agreement between TRBJ2-7 and the DNA end casts doubt on the J call. CDR1 is MNHNS and CDR2 is SASEGT in the germline V gene. The CDR3 extends over 15 amino acids. DNA of the CDR3: TGTGCCAGCACCGAGATTGAGTTCAGCTCCTACGAGCAGTACTTC. Translated, it gives CASTEIEFSSYEQYF.

The chain carries TRBV11-2 and TRBJ2-7, with 9 bases lining up with TRBD1. The junction had 12 bases not matched to a gene; V was cut back by 5 bases and J by 7 bases. In germline, CDR1 is SGHAT, CDR2 FQNNGV. The CDR3 totals 15 residues. The CDR3 nucleotides read TGTGCCAGCAGCGAGAACAGGGGGCTCTCCGGGGAGCAGTACTTC. Translating gives CASSENRGLSGEQYF. Together with reference TRBV11-2 and TRBJ2-7, the CDR3 gives the full variable domain: EAGVAQSPRYKIIEKRQSVAFWCNPISGHATLYWYQQILGQGPKLLIQFQNNGVVDDSQLPKDRFSAERLKGVDSTLKIQPAKLEDSAVYLCASSENRGLSGEQYFGPGTRLTVT.

Only a few counts were recorded for this clone. The chain couples TRBV19 to TRBJ2-3; D not certain. With 7 bases removed from V and 1 base from J, the gap between germline ends came to 12 bases. Germline loops: CDR1 LNHDA, CDR2 SQIVND (reference sequence). The CDR3 is made up of 14 amino acids. The CDR3 sequence: CASKMVSGTDTQYF. CDR3 nucleotide sequence: TGTGCCAGTAAGATGGTCAGCGGCACAGATACGCAGTATTTT.

The V and J genes are TRBV7-9 and TRBJ1-1, with unresolved D. The CDR3 loop spans 12 amino acids. V was shortened by 5 bases and J by 3 bases, with 7 bases between the two germline ends. Germline lookup yields CDR1 SEHNR and CDR2 FQNEAQ (reference sequence). CDR3 region: CASSPADTEAFF. Here the CDR3 DNA reads TGTGCCAGCAGCCCGGCGGACACTGAAGCTTTCTTT.

The V gene is TRBV7-2, the J gene TRBJ2-7; TRBD2 matches at 11 bases. V trimming: 5 bases; J trimming: 5 bases; junction bases outside the gene matches: 8. The germline CDR1 and CDR2 sequences are SGHTA and FQGNSA. The length of the CDR3 is 15 residues. The CDR3 region is CASSVYLAGGDEQYF. In DNA, the CDR3 is TGTGCCAGCAGCGTTTATCTAGCGGGAGGAGACGAGCAGTACTTC.